The 11 T cell receptor beta chains listed next were all sequenced from one sample in a study of shared clonotypes between healthy human individuals. Profiling relied on immunoSEQ multiplex PCR, and the TCRdb table lists in-frame clones only, not all of them. The table includes roughly 2,300,000 clones, approximately 90% detected once. The sample comprised naive CD4+ T cells from PBMCs. Sample subset: CD45RA+ positively selected. Source of these receptors: a man aged 18 to 29 in good health. Some clones in this sample may be carry-over from other donors' samples.

The chain uses TRBV18 and TRBJ2-7; 7 nucleotides agree with TRBD2. With V trimmed by 2 bases and J by 3 bases, 7 bases remained unmatched. Germline CDR1 KGHSH, CDR2 LQKENI. The CDR3 has 15 amino acids. The DNA of the CDR3 is TGTGCCAGCTCACCATGGTCGACTAGCAGCTACGAGCAGTACTTC. Protein product: CASSPWSTSSYEQYF.

The V gene is TRBV28, the J gene TRBJ2-1, with 9 bases lining up with TRBD2. Germline CDR1 MDHEN, CDR2 SYDVKM. The V segment lost 5 bases and the J segment 6 bases; nucleotides outside the gene matches: 8. The CDR3 is made up of 15 amino acids. The CDR3 DNA sequence: TGTGCCAGCAGTCTAGTAGCGGGAGCCGCCAATGAGCAGTTCTTC. It encodes CASSLVAGAANEQFF.

The chain carries TRBV5-5 and TRBJ1-2, with 8 nucleotides matching TRBD1. The CDR3 spans 14 residues. Germline CDR1 is SGHKS and CDR2 is YYEKEE (reference sequence). The ends lost 0 bases at V and 8 bases at J; junction bases unmatched: 6. The CDR3 protein is CASSLGQGAGGYTF. Written as DNA, the CDR3 is TGTGCCAGCAGCTTGGGCCAGGGGGCAGGCGGCTACACCTTC.

This chain links TRBV4-1 with TRBJ1-5; 8 positions agree with TRBD1. The length of the CDR3 is 15 residues. Germline V gives CDR1 MGHRA, CDR2 YSYEKL. The trim removed 0 bases at V and 6 bases at J, leaving 4 bases unmatched. The CDR3 bases are TGCGCCAGCAGCCAAGAGGGCAGGGGGCGTCAGCCCCAGCATTTT. It is translated as CASSQEGRGRQPQHF.

This chain joins TRBV29-1 and TRBJ1-1, with D unresolved. Germline CDR1 is SQVTM and CDR2 is ANQGSEA. V lost 2 bases to trimming and J lost 0 bases, with 10 bases between them. This CDR3 has 14 amino acids. Here the CDR3 DNA reads TGCAGCGTTGAAACGAGGCTTTTGAACACTGAAGCTTTCTTT. Encoded protein: CSVETRLLNTEAFF.

This chain connects TRBV6-5 to TRBJ2-3; 9 nucleotides align to TRBD2. Germline-derived CDR1 and CDR2 are MNHEY and SVGAGI. The V segment lost 4 bases and the J segment 6 bases; nucleotides outside the gene matches: 8. This CDR3 region has 15 residues. CDR3 sequence (DNA): TGTGCCAGCAGTTCAGTAGCGGGAGTGGGGGATACGCAGTATTTT. Encoded protein: CASSSVAGVGDTQYF.

With regard to this clone: Other DNA sequences in this sample translate to the same CDR3. The chain carries TRBV9 and TRBJ2-7; D not resolved. CDR1 SGDLS and CDR2 YYNGEE come from the germline V gene. The CDR3 is 15 amino acids. Trimming pared 0 bases from V and 0 bases from J, leaving 10 bases between. CDR3 protein: CASSVGPSSSYEQYF. CDR3 DNA sequence: TGTGCCAGCAGCGTAGGTCCTTCCAGCTCCTACGAGCAGTACTTC.

The CDR3 loop reads CASSLGLSQAFF. In DNA form, the CDR3 reads TGTGCCAGCAGTCTGGGGCTCAGCCAGGCTTTCTTT. The chain has TRBV28 and TRBJ1-1, with TRBD1 as a possible D gene (5 bases). The germline gives CDR1 MDHEN, CDR2 SYDVKM. CDR3 size: 12 residues. Trimming removed 5 bases from V and 11 bases from J, with 15 bases in between.

This clone was seen more than once but under ten times. The chain combines TRBV19 with TRBJ2-5, with 10 positions matching TRBD2. The V and J ends lost 3 bases and 2 bases, in that order; junction bases with no gene match: 0. This CDR3 region has 14 residues. Germline V gene lookup returns CDR1 LNHDA and CDR2 SQIVND (reference sequence). The CDR3 here is CASSMGLAQETQYF. CDR3 nucleotides: TGTGCCAGTAGTATGGGACTAGCGCAAGAGACCCAGTACTTC.

The rearrangement links TRBV25-1 to TRBJ2-7; 8 bases line up with TRBD1. V gave up 3 bases and J gave up 8 bases; unmatched junction bases: 18. The CDR3 covers 17 residues. The V gene's germline CDR1 is MGHDK and CDR2 SYGVNS. CDR3 region: CASSDPNRQGSETKQYF. CDR3 DNA: TGTGCCAGCAGTGACCCCAACCGACAGGGGAGTGAGACCAAGCAGTACTTC.

The V call is TRBV15, the J call TRBJ2-1; D is possibly TRBD2 (5 bases). The CDR3 contains 13 residues. Trimming left V 7 bases short and J 6 bases short, with 13 bases between. Germline V lookup: CDR1 LNHNV, CDR2 YYDKDF (reference sequence). The CDR3 here is CATKLGGGNEQFF. CDR3 in DNA: TGTGCCACCAAACTAGGAGGAGGCAATGAGCAGTTCTTC.